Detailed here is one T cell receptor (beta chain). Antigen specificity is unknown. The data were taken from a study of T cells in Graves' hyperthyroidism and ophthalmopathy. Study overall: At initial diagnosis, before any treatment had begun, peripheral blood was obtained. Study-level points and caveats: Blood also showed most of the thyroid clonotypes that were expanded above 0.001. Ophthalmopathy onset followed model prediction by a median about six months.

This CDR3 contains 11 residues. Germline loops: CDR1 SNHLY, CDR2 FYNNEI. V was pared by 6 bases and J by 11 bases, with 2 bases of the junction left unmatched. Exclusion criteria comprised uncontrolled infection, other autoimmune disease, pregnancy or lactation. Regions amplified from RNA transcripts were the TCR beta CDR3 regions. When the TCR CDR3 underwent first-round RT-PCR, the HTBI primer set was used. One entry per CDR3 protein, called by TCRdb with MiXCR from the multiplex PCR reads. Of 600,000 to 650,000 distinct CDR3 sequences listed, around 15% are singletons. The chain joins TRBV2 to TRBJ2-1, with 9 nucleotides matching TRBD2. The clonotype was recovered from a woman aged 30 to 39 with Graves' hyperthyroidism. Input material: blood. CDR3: CASSGTSQQFF. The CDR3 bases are TGTGCCAGCAGCGGGACTAGCCAGCAGTTCTTC.